This TCR beta chain was sequenced for a study of technical replicates of blood from four donors. Trimming removed 3 bases from V and 5 bases from J; junction bases left unmatched: 5. The CDR3 is 15 residues long. Germline CDR1 is LNHDA and CDR2 is SQIVND (reference sequence). Measured with immunoSEQ multiplex PCR; TCRdb has only the in-frame clones, and not every one. The table shows about 72,000 clones, with less than 97% occurring only once. This receptor was taken from a human donor in good health. This chain links TRBV19 with TRBJ1-5; 9 positions agree with TRBD1. The sequencing input was T cells isolated from PBMCs. The chain's CDR3 is CASSMPGQGYQPQHF. The CDR3 DNA sequence: TGTGCCAGTAGTATGCCGGGACAGGGCTATCAGCCCCAGCATTTT.